This T cell receptor beta chain comes out of a study of low-dose radiotherapy and immunotherapy resistance in tumors. This clonotype was seen a few times. Relative to the germline gene, one junction end is altered; a read error may explain this. cDNA synthesis used a TRAV/TRBV-specific primer set for both chains. TCR amplification used roughly 18 PCR cycles, a constant-region primer and a V-primer adapter. TCRdb reprocessed the reads via MiXCR and lists one record per CDR3 protein. The sample has roughly 14,000 distinct CDR3 sequences; roughly 60% are singletons. CDR1 is SGHVS and CDR2 is FQNEAQ in the germline V gene. The length of the CDR3 is 12 residues.

The source is a human donor with advanced metastatic prostate, ovarian, gallbladder or colorectal cancer (not recorded which). This table probably holds off-target reads from a library built for another chain. The V call is TRBV7-8, the J call TRBJ2-5; D unresolved. CDR3 bases: TGTGCCAGCAGCTTAGATTTTGAGAACCAGTACTTC. It is translated as CASSLDFENQYF.